This T cell receptor beta chain was recorded in a study of early T cells in non-severe SARS-CoV-2 infection. MiXCR was run by TCRdb on the 5' RACE reads, yielding one entry per CDR3 protein. The data contain about 23,000 distinct CDR3 sequences, 4.5% to 6% of them seen just once; the ten biggest clones take up 4% to 5.5%. Germline V CDR1 and CDR2: LGHNA, YSLEER. The CDR3 covers 16 residues. V was trimmed by 0 bases and J by 1 base, leaving 13 bases between them. This clonotype was observed a handful of times. Sequencing was carried out using whole blood. The chain recombines TRBV4-3 with TRBJ2-7; D may match TRBD1 or TRBD2 (5 bases each). This clonotype originated in an adult who was a healthcare worker with PCR-confirmed SARS-CoV-2 infection or an uninfected control (not recorded which). CDR3 in DNA: TGCGCCAGCAGCCAAGATCCCGGGGCGAGTTCCTACGAGCAGTACTTC. Encoded protein: CASSQDPGASSYEQYF.